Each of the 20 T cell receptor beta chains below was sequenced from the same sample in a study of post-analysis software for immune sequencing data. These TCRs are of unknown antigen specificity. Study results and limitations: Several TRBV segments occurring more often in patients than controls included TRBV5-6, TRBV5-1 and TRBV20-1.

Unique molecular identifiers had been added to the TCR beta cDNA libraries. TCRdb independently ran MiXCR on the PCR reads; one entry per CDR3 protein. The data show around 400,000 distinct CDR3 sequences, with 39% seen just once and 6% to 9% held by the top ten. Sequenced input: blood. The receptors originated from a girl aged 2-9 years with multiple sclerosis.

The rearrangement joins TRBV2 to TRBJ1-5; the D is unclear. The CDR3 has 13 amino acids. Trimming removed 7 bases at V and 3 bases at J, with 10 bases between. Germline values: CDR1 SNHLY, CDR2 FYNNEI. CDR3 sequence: CASNLASNQPQHF. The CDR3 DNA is TGTGCCAGCAATTTGGCCTCCAATCAGCCCCAGCATTTT.

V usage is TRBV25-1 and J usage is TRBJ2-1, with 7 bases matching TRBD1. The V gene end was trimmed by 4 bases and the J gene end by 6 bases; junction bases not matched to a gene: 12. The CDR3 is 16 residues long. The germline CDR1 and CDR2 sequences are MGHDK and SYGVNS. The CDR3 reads CASSGEGDSQPNEQFF. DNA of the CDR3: TGTGCCAGCAGTGGGGAAGGGGACAGCCAACCCAATGAGCAGTTCTTC.

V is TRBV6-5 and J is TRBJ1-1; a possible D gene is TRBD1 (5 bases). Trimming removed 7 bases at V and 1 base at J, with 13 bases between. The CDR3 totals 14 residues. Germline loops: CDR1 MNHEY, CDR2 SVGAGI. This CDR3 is CASILSGSNTEAFF. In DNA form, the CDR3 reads TGTGCCAGCATATTATCAGGGTCGAACACTGAAGCTTTCTTT.

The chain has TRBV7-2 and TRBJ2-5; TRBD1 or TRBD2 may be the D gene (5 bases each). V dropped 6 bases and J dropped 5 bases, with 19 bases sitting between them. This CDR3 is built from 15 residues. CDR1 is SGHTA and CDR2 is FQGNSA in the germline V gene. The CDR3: CASSSTGRGWETQYF. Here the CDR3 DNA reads TGTGCCAGCAGTTCAACTGGACGGGGCTGGGAGACCCAGTACTTC.

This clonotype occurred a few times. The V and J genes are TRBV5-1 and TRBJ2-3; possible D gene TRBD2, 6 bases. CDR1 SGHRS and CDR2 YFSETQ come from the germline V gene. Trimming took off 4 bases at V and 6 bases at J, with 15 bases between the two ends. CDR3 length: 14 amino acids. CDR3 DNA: TGCGCCAGCAGCAAGGAACGTGGGGGGGATACGCAGTATTTT. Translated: CASSKERGGDTQYF.

This CDR3 reads CASRDRQAGGQFF. The CDR3 region has the DNA TGTGCCAGCCGGGACAGGCAGGCGGGGGGGCAGTTCTTC. V and J are TRBV2 and TRBJ2-1; either TRBD1 or TRBD2 may fit D (8 bases each). The CDR3 sequence is 13 residues long. With 8 bases removed from V and 12 bases from J, the gap between germline ends came to 20 bases. Germline CDR1 and CDR2: SNHLY and FYNNEI.

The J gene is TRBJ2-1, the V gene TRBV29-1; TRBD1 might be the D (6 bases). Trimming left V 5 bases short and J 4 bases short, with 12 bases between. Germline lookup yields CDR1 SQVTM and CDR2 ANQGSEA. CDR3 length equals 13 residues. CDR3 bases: TGCAGCGTTCAAAGGACAGCATACAATGAGCAGTTCTTC. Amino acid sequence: CSVQRTAYNEQFF.

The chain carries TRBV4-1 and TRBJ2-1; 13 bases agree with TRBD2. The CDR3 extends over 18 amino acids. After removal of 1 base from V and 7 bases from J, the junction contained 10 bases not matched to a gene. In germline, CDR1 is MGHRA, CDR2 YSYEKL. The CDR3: CASSQVDMGLAGSNEQFF. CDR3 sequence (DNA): TGCGCCAGCAGCCAAGTTGATATGGGACTAGCGGGGAGTAATGAGCAGTTCTTC.

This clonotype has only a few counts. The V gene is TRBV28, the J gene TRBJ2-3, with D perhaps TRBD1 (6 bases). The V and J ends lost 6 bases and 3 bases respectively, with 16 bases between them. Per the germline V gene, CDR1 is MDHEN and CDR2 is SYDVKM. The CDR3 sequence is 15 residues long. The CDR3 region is CASSLDTGLTDTQYF. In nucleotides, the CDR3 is TGTGCCAGCAGCCTAGACACAGGGCTGACAGATACGCAGTATTTT.

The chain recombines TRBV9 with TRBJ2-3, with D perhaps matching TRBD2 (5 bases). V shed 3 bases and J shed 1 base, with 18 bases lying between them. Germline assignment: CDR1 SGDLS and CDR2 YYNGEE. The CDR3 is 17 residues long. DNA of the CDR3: TGTGCCAGCAGCGCAAGCGGAAAAATCGAGGGCACAGATACGCAGTATTTT. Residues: CASSASGKIEGTDTQYF. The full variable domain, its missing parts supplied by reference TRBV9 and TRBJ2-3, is DSGVTQTPKHLITATGQRVTLRCSPRSGDLSVYWYQQSLDQGLQFLIQYYNGEERAKGNILERFSAQQFPDLHSELNLSSLELGDSALYFCASSASGKIEGTDTQYFGPGTRLTVL.

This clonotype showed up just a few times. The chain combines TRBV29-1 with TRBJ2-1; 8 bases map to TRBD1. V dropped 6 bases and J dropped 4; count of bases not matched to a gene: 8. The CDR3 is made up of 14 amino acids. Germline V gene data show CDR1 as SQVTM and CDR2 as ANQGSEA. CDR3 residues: CSVDDRGGYNEQFF. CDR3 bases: TGCAGCGTCGATGACAGGGGTGGATACAATGAGCAGTTCTTC.

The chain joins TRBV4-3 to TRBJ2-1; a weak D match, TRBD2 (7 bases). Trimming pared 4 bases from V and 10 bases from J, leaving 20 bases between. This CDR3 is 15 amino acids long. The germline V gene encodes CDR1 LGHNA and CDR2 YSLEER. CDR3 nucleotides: TGCGCCAGCAGCCCGGGGGCTAGCGGAACCTACGAGCAGTTCTTC. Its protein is CASSPGASGTYEQFF.

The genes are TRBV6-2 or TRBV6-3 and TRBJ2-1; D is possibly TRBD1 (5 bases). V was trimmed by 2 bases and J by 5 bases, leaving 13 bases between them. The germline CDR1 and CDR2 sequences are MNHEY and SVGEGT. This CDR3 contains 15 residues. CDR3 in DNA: TGTGCCAGCAGTTACATACAGGCGATGAACAATGAGCAGTTCTTC. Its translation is CASSYIQAMNNEQFF.

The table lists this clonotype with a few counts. In DNA, the CDR3 is TGTGCCAGCAGTGGACAGGGCTCTGGGGCCAACGTCCTGACTTTC. It encodes CASSGQGSGANVLTF. The chain is built from TRBV6-2 or TRBV6-3 and TRBJ2-6; 8 positions match TRBD1. CDR1 MNHEY and CDR2 SVGEGT come from the germline V gene. Trimming removed 5 bases from V and 0 bases from J; junction bases left unmatched: 0. CDR3 length equals 15 residues.

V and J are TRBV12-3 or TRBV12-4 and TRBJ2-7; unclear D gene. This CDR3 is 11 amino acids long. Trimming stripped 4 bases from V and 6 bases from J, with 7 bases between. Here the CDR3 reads CASSSISEQYF. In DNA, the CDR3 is TGTGCCAGCAGTTCTATAAGCGAGCAGTACTTC.

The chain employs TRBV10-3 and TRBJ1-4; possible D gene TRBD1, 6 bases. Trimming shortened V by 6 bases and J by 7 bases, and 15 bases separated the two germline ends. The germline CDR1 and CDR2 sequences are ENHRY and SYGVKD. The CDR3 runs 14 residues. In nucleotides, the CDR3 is TGTGCCATCAGCCTACAGGGCGAGGTTGAAAAACTGTTTTTT. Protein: CAISLQGEVEKLFF.

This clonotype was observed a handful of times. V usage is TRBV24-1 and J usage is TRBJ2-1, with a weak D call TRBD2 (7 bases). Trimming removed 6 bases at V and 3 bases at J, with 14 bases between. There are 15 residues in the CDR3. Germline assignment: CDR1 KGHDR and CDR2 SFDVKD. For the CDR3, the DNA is TGTGCCACCAGTAGGGGGGGGAGGAGCTACAATGAGCAGTTCTTC. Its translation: CATSRGGRSYNEQFF.

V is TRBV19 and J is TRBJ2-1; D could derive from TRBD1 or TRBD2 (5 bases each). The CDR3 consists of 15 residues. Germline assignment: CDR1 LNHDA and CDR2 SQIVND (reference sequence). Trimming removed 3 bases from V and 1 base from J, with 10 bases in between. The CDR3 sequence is CASSIGARSYNEQFF. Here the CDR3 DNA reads TGTGCCAGTAGTATCGGGGCTAGGTCCTACAATGAGCAGTTCTTC.

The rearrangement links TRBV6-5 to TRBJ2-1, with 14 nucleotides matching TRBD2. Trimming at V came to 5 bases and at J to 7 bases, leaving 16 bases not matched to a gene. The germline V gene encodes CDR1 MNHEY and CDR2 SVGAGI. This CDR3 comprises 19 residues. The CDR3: CASSLPAWGLAGVGNEQFF. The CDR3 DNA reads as TGTGCCAGCAGTCTACCCGCGTGGGGACTAGCGGGGGTCGGAAATGAGCAGTTCTTC.

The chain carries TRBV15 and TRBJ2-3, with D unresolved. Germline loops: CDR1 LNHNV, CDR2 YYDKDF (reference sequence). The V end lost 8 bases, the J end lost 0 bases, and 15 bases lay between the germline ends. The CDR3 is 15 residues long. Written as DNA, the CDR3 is TGTGCCACCTCAAAGGCCAGTGCTAGCACAGATACGCAGTATTTT. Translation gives CATSKASASTDTQYF.